These 6 T cell receptor beta chains originate from one sample sequenced in a study of shared clonotypes between healthy human individuals (dated by TCRdb to the early 2020s). Libraries were prepared through the immunoSEQ multiplex PCR assay. TCRdb's version of the immuneACCESS table is confined to in-frame rearrangements and falls short of the full clone set. An unresolved V gene accounts for under half of the shortfall where checked; the remainder is of unknown origin. The sample includes hundreds of thousands of clones, with over 65% observed a single time. Less than 2% of the sample is in the top ten clones. Input material: memory CD4+ T cells sorted from blood. The cell subset or site label here, explained by the study, means: CD45RA-negative fraction. The receptors stem from a woman younger than 45 in good health.

J is TRBJ2-7 and V is TRBV5-1; 7 bases are a match to TRBD1. Per the germline V gene, CDR1 is SGHRS and CDR2 is YFSETQ. The CDR3 spans 15 residues. The V segment lost 3 bases and the J segment 0 bases; nucleotides outside the gene matches: 6. CDR3 region: CASSSMTGNSYEQYF. The CDR3 nucleotides read TGCGCCAGCAGCTCCATGACAGGGAACTCCTACGAGCAGTACTTC.

The chain recombines TRBV5-4 with TRBJ2-1; 9 bases align to TRBD2. The CDR3 extends over 17 amino acids. After removal of 3 bases from V and 9 bases from J, the junction contained 16 bases not matched to a gene. Germline-derived CDR1 and CDR2 are SGHNT and YYREEE (reference sequence). The CDR3 bases are TGTGCCAGCAGCTCGGCGATGACTAGCGGTCAGAGGGGTGAGCAGTTCTTC. Its protein product is CASSSAMTSGQRGEQFF.

This chain links TRBV28 with TRBJ1-1, with TRBD1 as a possible D gene (6 bases). There are 15 residues in the CDR3. Trimming removed 1 base from V and 0 bases from J, with 9 bases in between. Germline-derived CDR1 and CDR2 are MDHEN and SYDVKM. The CDR3 loop reads CASSLFGGMNTEAFF. CDR3 DNA sequence: TGTGCCAGCAGTTTATTTGGGGGCATGAACACTGAAGCTTTCTTT.

V usage is TRBV5-6 and J usage is TRBJ2-7; 8 bases line up with TRBD2. With 3 bases clipped from V and 2 bases from J, the junction kept 7 bases outside the gene matches. The CDR3 is 15 amino acids. The germline gives CDR1 SGHDT, CDR2 YYEEEE. The CDR3 DNA reads as TGTGCCAGCAGCTGGTCGAGGACTAGCCCCTACGAGCAGTACTTC. It yields the protein CASSWSRTSPYEQYF.

The chain employs TRBV15 and TRBJ1-3; maybe TRBD1 (5 bases). In germline, CDR1 is LNHNV, CDR2 YYDKDF (reference sequence). This CDR3 has 16 amino acids. V was pared by 4 bases and J by 4 bases, with 17 bases between. The CDR3 reads CATSIPGGPPGNTIYF. Here the CDR3 DNA reads TGTGCCACCAGCATCCCGGGGGGACCTCCCGGAAACACCATATATTTT.

This clone has just a few counts. The chain recombines TRBV18 with TRBJ2-7; D ambiguous. The length of the CDR3 is 13 residues. V lost 6 bases, J lost 2 bases, and 11 bases lay in between. Germline V lookup: CDR1 KGHSH, CDR2 LQKENI. CDR3 sequence reads: CASSPSSTYEQYF. In DNA, the CDR3 is TGTGCCAGCTCGCCAAGTAGTACCTACGAGCAGTACTTC. The whole variable domain, remainder taken from reference TRBV18 and TRBJ2-7, is NAGVMQNPRHLVRRRGQEARLRCSPMKGHSHVYWYRQLPEEGLKFMVYLQKENIIDESGMPKERFSAEFPKEGPSILRIQQVVRGDSAAYFCASSPSSTYEQYFGPGTRLTVT.